Below, 30 T cell receptor beta chains from the same sample are listed, as sequenced in a study of T cells in Graves' hyperthyroidism and ophthalmopathy. The investigators amplified TCR beta CDR3 regions from RNA transcripts. The HTBI set primed first-round TCR CDR3 RT-PCR. TCRdb reprocessed the multiplex PCR reads via MiXCR and lists one record per CDR3 protein. Among about 590,000 distinct CDR3 sequences, approximately 14% were seen once, and the ten largest hold about 7%. Sequencing used blood. The receptors stem from a woman in her twenties or thirties with Graves' hyperthyroidism.

The chain recombines TRBV29-1 with TRBJ2-5; 12 nucleotides match TRBD1. Germline V lookup: CDR1 SQVTM, CDR2 ANQGSEA. V lost 0 bases to trimming and J lost 0 bases; unmatched junction nucleotides: 20. The length of the CDR3 is 22 residues. CDR3 in amino acids: CSVEDLEGGTGGPPSYQETQYF. The CDR3 DNA follows: TGCAGCGTTGAAGATCTTGAAGGAGGGACAGGGGGCCCCCCGTCTTACCAAGAGACCCAGTACTTC.

This clonotype was detected many times. The chain employs TRBV11-2 and TRBJ2-1; D is undetermined. V was shortened by 0 bases and J by 11 bases, with 17 bases between the two germline ends. In germline, CDR1 is SGHAT, CDR2 FQNNGV. CDR3 size: 15 residues. The CDR3 nucleotides are TGTGCCAGCAGCTTAGACCCGGGCTCGACGGAGCAGCAGTTCTTC. It is translated as CASSLDPGSTEQQFF. The variable domain in full, completed from reference TRBV11-2 and TRBJ2-1, reads EAGVAQSPRYKIIEKRQSVAFWCNPISGHATLYWYQQILGQGPKLLIQFQNNGVVDDSQLPKDRFSAERLKGVDSTLKIQPAKLEDSAVYLCASSLDPGSTEQQFFGPGTRLTVL.

This clonotype was seen ten or more times. The chain carries TRBV7-8 and TRBJ2-1; 14 bases align to TRBD2. V shed 0 bases and J 10 bases; nucleotides not matched to a gene: 5. This CDR3 region has 16 residues. Germline V CDR1 and CDR2: SGHVS, FQNEAQ. CDR3 DNA sequence: TGTGCCAGCAGCTTAGCCGGGACTAGCGGGAGTGAGGAGCAGTTCTTC. As protein: CASSLAGTSGSEEQFF.

The sample holds many counts of this clonotype. The chain carries TRBV6-1 and TRBJ2-1; D remains unclear. The CDR3 covers 11 residues. CDR1 is MNHNS, CDR2 SASEGT, per germline. With 3 bases removed from V and 8 bases from J, the gap between germline ends came to 5 bases. Here the CDR3 reads CASSDHDEQFF. The CDR3 nucleotides are TGTGCCAGCAGTGATCACGATGAGCAGTTCTTC.

V usage is TRBV27 and J usage is TRBJ1-2; possible D gene TRBD1, 5 bases. The CDR3 length is 15 residues. Between the trimmed V and J ends, which lost 3 bases and 4 bases, there was a span of 15 bases. Per the germline V gene, CDR1 is MNHEY and CDR2 is SMNVEV (reference sequence). CDR3 region: CASSFRRGLLYGYTF. As DNA, the CDR3 is TGTGCCAGCAGTTTCCGTAGGGGACTCCTCTATGGCTACACCTTC.

The rearrangement uses TRBV3-2 and TRBJ1-1. TRBV3-2 is flagged as a pseudogene. The CDR3 totals 19 residues. This CDR3 is CASSQEHWHSPRLGTEAFF. The CDR3 nucleotides read TGTGCCAGCAGCCAAGAGCACTGGCACAGCCCAAGGTTGGGCACTGAAGCTTTCTTT.

Many counts were recorded for this clonotype. This sequence joins TRBV2 and TRBJ1-5, with 8 bases that match TRBD1. Unmatched junction bases numbered 4, after V lost 6 bases and J lost 6 bases. This CDR3 has 13 amino acids. Germline loops: CDR1 SNHLY, CDR2 FYNNEI. CDR3 nucleotide sequence: TGTGCCAGCAGCGGACAGGGCGGTCAGCCCCAGCATTTT. The encoded protein is CASSGQGGQPQHF.

In its sample, this clonotype was seen many times. The chain recombines TRBV28 with TRBJ1-5, with 11 bases that match TRBD1. The CDR3 loop spans 15 amino acids. V was pared by 5 bases and J by 2 bases, with 2 bases of the junction left unmatched. Germline V gene data show CDR1 as MDHEN and CDR2 as SYDVKM. CDR3 in amino acids: CASSGDRGGNQPQHF. CDR3 nucleotide sequence: TGTGCCAGCAGTGGGGACAGGGGGGGCAATCAGCCCCAGCATTTT.

V usage is TRBV20-1 and J usage is TRBJ2-7; 7 bases are a match to TRBD2. The length of the CDR3 is 15 residues. With V trimmed by 2 bases and J by 0 bases, 7 bases remained unmatched. Germline values: CDR1 DFQATT, CDR2 SNEGSKA (reference sequence). The CDR3 DNA reads TGCAGTGCTAGATCTAGGGTAGCGGGCTCCTACGAGCAGTACTTC. It yields the protein CSARSRVAGSYEQYF.

This clonotype was seen repeatedly, ten times or more. The chain has TRBV12-5 and TRBJ2-5, with a tentative D call TRBD1 (6 bases). Germline values: CDR1 LGHNT, CDR2 FRNRAP. The CDR3 length is 13 residues. Trimming shortened V by 3 bases and J by 3 bases, and 8 bases separated the two germline ends. CDR3 region: CASGLAGEETQYF. The CDR3 DNA is TGTGCTAGTGGTTTAGCAGGGGAAGAGACCCAGTACTTC.

Many counts were recorded for this clonotype. The rearrangement links TRBV2 to TRBJ2-7; D is uncertain. The CDR3 runs to 11 residues. CDR1 is SNHLY, CDR2 FYNNEI, per germline. Trimming took 3 bases from V and 3 from J, leaving 3 bases between them. The CDR3 region is CASSDSYEQYF. CDR3 coding DNA: TGTGCCAGCAGTGACAGCTACGAGCAGTACTTC. Based on the CDR3 plus reference TRBV2 and TRBJ2-7, the full variable domain is EPEVTQTPSHQVTQMGQEVILRCVPISNHLYFYWYRQILGQKVEFLVSFYNNEISEKSEIFDDQFSVERPDGSNFTLKIRSTKLEDSAMYFCASSDSYEQYFGPGTRLTVT.

In this sample, this clonotype turned up once. Since a much larger clone is just one base distant, this may be a read error. It is likely a read error, because the conserved phenylalanine at the end of the CDR3 is missing. V and J are TRBV5-1 and TRBJ2-1; 9 positions agree with TRBD1. CDR1 and CDR2 from the germline V gene are SGHRS and YFSETQ. V trimming: 6 bases; J trimming: 4 bases; junction bases outside the gene matches: 8. This CDR3 is 15 amino acids long. The CDR3 loop is CASTMRTGVYNEQFL. The DNA for the CDR3 is TGCGCCAGCACGATGCGGACAGGGGTATACAATGAGCAGTTCCTC.

In its sample, this clonotype was seen many times. The rearrangement links TRBV11-2 to TRBJ2-1, with TRBD2 as a possible D gene (5 bases). This CDR3 region has 16 residues. CDR1 and CDR2 (germline): SGHAT, FQNNGV. The ends were cut back, 2 bases at V and 0 bases at J, with 11 bases in the middle. CDR3 sequence reads: CASSLRGPSSYNEQFF. DNA of the CDR3: TGTGCCAGCAGCTTACGAGGGCCTAGCTCCTACAATGAGCAGTTCTTC.

This clonotype was seen repeatedly, ten times or more. The gene calls are TRBV3-1 and TRBJ2-1; no clear D. CDR1 and CDR2 from the germline V gene are LGHDT and YNNKEL (reference sequence). Deletions cut 2 bases from V and 9 bases from J, with 5 bases between. The CDR3 has 11 amino acids. The CDR3 bases are TGTGCCAGCAGCCAACGAGGTGAGCAGTTCTTC. Protein: CASSQRGEQFF.

This clonotype has a count of ten or more. The V call is TRBV27, the J call TRBJ2-1; D gene uncertain. The CDR3 has 13 residues. Trimming removed 5 bases from V and 7 bases from J, with 12 bases in between. Germline CDR1 MNHEY, CDR2 SMNVEV (reference sequence). This chain's CDR3 is CASSPWTINEQFF. Written as DNA, the CDR3 is TGTGCCAGCAGTCCATGGACCATAAATGAGCAGTTCTTC.

V gene TRBV4-2 combines with J gene TRBJ2-3; the D gene is possibly TRBD2 (5 bases). This CDR3 is built from 15 residues. Germline CDR1 LGHNA, CDR2 YNFKEQ. Trimming took off 4 bases at V and 4 bases at J, with 15 bases between the two ends. CDR3 loop: CASSPSGKRADTQYF. CDR3 sequence (DNA): TGTGCCAGCAGCCCTTCGGGAAAGAGGGCAGATACGCAGTATTTT.

This clonotype was seen ten or more times. This chain uses TRBV12-3 or TRBV12-4 with TRBJ2-2; possibly TRBD1 for D (6 bases). CDR3 length equals 17 residues. The ends were cut back, 0 bases at V and 3 bases at J, with 14 bases in the middle. CDR3 residues: CASSLALGTPYTGELFF. In DNA, the CDR3 is TGTGCCAGCAGTTTAGCGCTGGGGACACCATACACCGGGGAGCTGTTTTTT.

The V and J genes are TRBV6-9 and TRBJ2-6; no firm D call. There are 16 residues in the CDR3. Germline V gene data show CDR1 as MNHGY and CDR2 as SVAAGI. Trimming cost V 3 bases and J 1 base, with 10 bases left between them. This CDR3 reads CASSYGALSGANVLTF. DNA for the CDR3: TGTGCCAGCAGTTACGGAGCTCTGTCTGGGGCCAACGTCCTGACTTTC.

This clonotype was observed at least ten times. V and J are TRBV27 and TRBJ2-1, with a tentative D call TRBD2 (5 bases). The CDR3 is made up of 14 amino acids. V gave up 3 bases and J gave up 3 bases, with 9 bases separating them. CDR1 is MNHEY, CDR2 SMNVEV, per germline (reference sequence). CDR3 amino acids: CASSLEVIYNEQFF. The CDR3 coding sequence is TGTGCCAGCAGTTTGGAGGTCATCTACAATGAGCAGTTCTTC.

In regard to this clonotype: A much bigger clone sits one base away, suggesting this may be a read error. The CDR3 is CASSPPPLAGDHNEQFF. CDR3 in DNA: TGTGCCAGCTCACCACCCCCACTAGCGGGAGACCACAATGAGCAGTTCTTC. The J gene is TRBJ2-1, the V gene TRBV18; TRBD2 agrees at 11 bases. The V and J ends lost 0 bases and 5 bases, in that order; junction bases with no gene match: 6. This CDR3 comprises 17 residues. In germline, CDR1 is KGHSH, CDR2 LQKENI.

This clonotype appeared many times. The rearrangement joins TRBV20-1 to TRBJ1-2; 8 bases map to TRBD1. Germline V gene sequence: CDR1 DFQATT, CDR2 SNEGSKA (reference sequence). J gave up 7 bases and V 6 bases, and 10 bases lay outside the gene matches. This CDR3 has 13 residues. As DNA, the CDR3 is TGCAGTGCCCGACCACTGCAGGGGGCTGGCTACACCTTC. It is translated as CSARPLQGAGYTF.

This chain connects TRBV27 to TRBJ2-7; D unresolved. V lost 5 bases and J lost 0, with 8 bases in between. Germline values: CDR1 MNHEY, CDR2 SMNVEV (reference sequence). The CDR3 extends over 13 amino acids. The CDR3 coding sequence is TGTGCCAGCAGTGTCTTAGCCTCCTACGAGCAGTACTTC. Translated, it gives CASSVLASYEQYF.

This clonotype came up many times. The chain employs TRBV11-2 and TRBJ1-3, with D unclear. CDR1 SGHAT and CDR2 FQNNGV come from the germline V gene. There are 15 residues in the CDR3. The V gene lost 5 bases and the J gene lost 0 bases, with 11 bases spanning the gap. CDR3 protein: CASSLRGSSGNTIYF. The CDR3 DNA is TGTGCCAGCAGCCTCCGTGGCAGCTCTGGAAACACCATATATTTT.

The table lists this clonotype with a few counts. CDR3 sequence reads: CASSWDRGQPQHF. CDR3 nucleotides: TGTGCCAGCAGCTGGGACAGGGGGCAGCCCCAGCATTTT. J is TRBJ1-5 and V is TRBV5-4, with 11 bases matching TRBD1. The germline CDR1 and CDR2 sequences are SGHNT and YYREEE (reference sequence). Trimming removed 3 bases from V and 7 bases from J; junction bases left unmatched: 0. The CDR3 runs 13 residues. Full variable domain (rest looked up from reference TRBV5-4 and TRBJ1-5): ETGVTQSPTHLIKTRGQQVTLRCSSQSGHNTVSWYQQALGQGPQFIFQYYREEENGRGNFPPRFSGLQFPNYSSELNVNALELDDSALYLCASSWDRGQPQHFGDGTRLSIL.

This clonotype was counted ten times or more. The J gene is TRBJ2-7, the V gene TRBV6-6; 10 bases map to TRBD1. The CDR3 has 15 amino acids. Germline loops: CDR1 MNHNY, CDR2 SVGAGI (reference sequence). With 2 bases clipped from V and 6 bases from J, the junction kept 7 bases outside the gene matches. CDR3 residues: CASSYDGQGGSEQYF. The CDR3 region has the DNA TGTGCCAGCAGTTACGACGGACAGGGGGGGTCCGAGCAGTACTTC.

The chain combines TRBV7-2 with TRBJ2-3, with D perhaps TRBD1 (6 bases). V was pared by 9 bases and J by 0 bases, with 16 bases between. The germline gives CDR1 SGHTA, CDR2 FQGNSA. CDR3 size: 15 residues. In DNA form, the CDR3 reads TGTGCCAGGCCGAGAGGGACAACTAGCACAGATACGCAGTATTTT. The encoded protein is CARPRGTTSTDTQYF.

The rearrangement links TRBV20-1 to TRBJ2-7; TRBD2 aligns across 11 bases. Germline CDR1 reads DFQATT; CDR2 reads SNEGSKA (reference sequence). The length of the CDR3 is 18 residues. The V segment lost 0 bases and the J segment 0 bases; nucleotides outside the gene matches: 10. As DNA, the CDR3 is TGCAGTGCTAGAGATCGGCGAACGGGACTAGCGGACTCCTACGAGCAGTACTTC. This encodes CSARDRRTGLADSYEQYF.

Details on this clonotype: A much larger clone differs by one base, so this may be a read error. The chain joins TRBV7-9 to TRBJ1-5; TRBD1 matches 7 bases. The V gene end was trimmed by 2 bases and the J gene end by 6 bases; junction bases not matched to a gene: 7. The CDR3 totals 15 residues. Germline values: CDR1 SEHNR, CDR2 FQNEAQ (reference sequence). The CDR3 loop reads CASSLRQGRSQPQHF. Here the CDR3 DNA reads TGTGCCAGCAGCTTAAGACAGGGCCGGAGTCAGCCCCAGCATTTT.

This clonotype was detected many times. The chain carries TRBV12-3 or TRBV12-4 and TRBJ2-7; TRBD2 might be the D (6 bases). V lost 1 base to trimming and J lost 1 base, with 8 bases between them. The CDR3 contains 14 residues. CDR3 sequence: CASSLETRSYEQYF. The CDR3 bases are TGTGCCAGCAGTTTAGAGACTAGATCCTACGAGCAGTACTTC.

The rearrangement uses TRBV10-2 and TRBJ2-2, with D hard to call. The germline V gene encodes CDR1 WSHSY and CDR2 SAAADI. Trimming pared 10 bases from V and 5 bases from J, leaving 17 bases between. The CDR3 spans 14 residues. CDR3 amino acids: CATPAYPGTGELFF. The CDR3 nucleotides read TGCGCCACCCCGGCTTACCCCGGTACCGGGGAGCTGTTTTTT.